This T cell receptor beta chain was retrieved from a study of regulatory T cells in long-lasting Graves disease. Indicated time point: persistent/refractory GD, antithyroid drugs over 5 years with positive TRAb. Generation of the TCR library employed RNA extracted from PBMCs. This clonotype was observed at least ten times. CDR1 is SNHLY, CDR2 FYNNEI, per germline. Trimming took off 3 bases at V and 6 bases at J, with 17 bases between the two ends. The CDR3 has 15 amino acids. CDR3-region Arm-PCR and iRepertoire HTBI primers produced the TCR beta libraries. TCRdb reanalysed the multiplex PCR reads using MiXCR and keeps one entry per CDR3 protein. This sample has 600,000 to 850,000 distinct CDR3 sequences; roughly 30% occur once, and the top ten carry 42%.

The material was peripheral blood mononuclear cells (PBMCs), obtained when the disease was refractory, from a patient treated with antithyroid drugs. The rearrangement joins TRBV2 to TRBJ1-1, with D perhaps TRBD1 (6 bases). The clonotype originates from a female donor with Graves disease. The CDR3 DNA is TGTGCCAGCAGTGAGCTCCCCGGGGGGCAGGCTGAAGCTTTCTTT. It translates to CASSELPGGQAEAFF.